The next 20 T cell receptor beta chains were all read from a single sample in a study of response to subunit inactivated influenza vaccine. Using its own MiXCR run on the RT-PCR reads, TCRdb lists one record per CDR3 protein. The data hold about 180,000 distinct CDR3 sequences, with about 11% observed a single time. The source material was CD8+ T cells sorted from PBMCs, sampled approximately 25 months after vaccination. These receptors came from a man aged 45 to 75 who received an inactivated influenza vaccine.

This clonotype was counted ten times or more. This chain connects TRBV20-1 to TRBJ2-5, with no clear D. The CDR3 runs 11 residues. The V end lost 3 bases, the J end lost 5 bases, and 7 bases lay between the germline ends. Germline CDR1 DFQATT, CDR2 SNEGSKA (reference sequence). CDR3 in DNA: TGCAGTGCTAGGGGTCCGGAGACCCAGTACTTC. Translated: CSARGPETQYF.

This clonotype appeared many times. The chain is built from TRBV11-2 and TRBJ2-7, with 7 positions matching TRBD1. This CDR3 is built from 14 residues. J gave up 3 bases and V 4 bases, and 6 bases lay outside the gene matches. The germline V gene has CDR1 SGHAT and CDR2 FQNNGV. The DNA of the CDR3 is TGTGCCAGCAGCTCAGGACAGGCGATCTACGAGCAGTACTTC. This encodes CASSSGQAIYEQYF. Full variable domain (outside the CDR3, taken from reference TRBV11-2 and TRBJ2-7): EAGVAQSPRYKIIEKRQSVAFWCNPISGHATLYWYQQILGQGPKLLIQFQNNGVVDDSQLPKDRFSAERLKGVDSTLKIQPAKLEDSAVYLCASSSGQAIYEQYFGPGTRLTVT.

This clonotype was picked up a small number of times. The gene calls are TRBV12-3 or TRBV12-4 and TRBJ1-1; D is unclear. Between the trimmed V and J ends, which lost 0 bases and 4 bases, there was a span of 9 bases. The CDR3 loop spans 14 amino acids. CDR3 loop: CASSLARVSTEAFF. Here the CDR3 DNA reads TGTGCCAGCAGTTTAGCTCGGGTATCCACTGAAGCTTTCTTT.

This clonotype appeared a few times. The rearrangement uses TRBV7-9 and TRBJ2-1; 7 bases match TRBD2. The V gene's germline CDR1 is SEHNR and CDR2 FQNEAQ (reference sequence). The CDR3 is 11 amino acids. Unmatched junction bases numbered 4, after V lost 10 bases and J lost 7 bases. The CDR3 DNA follows: TGTGCCACGGGTAGCGGGAATGAGCAGTTCTTC. Its protein product is CATGSGNEQFF.

The table lists this clonotype with a few counts. The chain recombines TRBV4-1 with TRBJ1-1; 7 bases fit TRBD1. This CDR3 region has 22 residues. Germline trimming cut 0 bases from V and 0 bases from J; bases unmatched to any gene: 22. Germline V CDR1 and CDR2: MGHRA, YSYEKL. The CDR3 is CASSQDIDRLTGRTDLNTEAFF. CDR3 sequence (DNA): TGCGCCAGCAGCCAAGATATCGATCGTTTGACAGGGCGAACTGACCTGAACACTGAAGCTTTCTTT.

This clonotype occurred many times. The V gene is TRBV4-3, the J gene TRBJ1-6; weak D call: TRBD1 (5 bases). The germline CDR1 and CDR2 sequences are LGHNA and YSLEER. V lost 6 bases, J lost 0 bases, and 12 bases lay in between. The CDR3 is 16 amino acids. The CDR3 region has the DNA TGCGCCAGCAGGGAGGGGCTGCTCTCCTATAATTCACCCCTCCACTTT. This translates into CASREGLLSYNSPLHF.

This clonotype came up a few times. V gene TRBV5-5 combines with J gene TRBJ2-5; 9 nucleotides match TRBD1. There are 15 residues in the CDR3. Germline-derived CDR1 and CDR2 are SGHKS and YYEKEE (reference sequence). Losses at the gene ends were 3 bases for V and 1 base for J; bases not matched to a gene: 4. CDR3: CASSWGQGTQETQYF. The CDR3 DNA reads as TGTGCCAGCAGCTGGGGACAGGGAACCCAAGAGACCCAGTACTTC.

This clonotype was observed a few times. This rearrangement joins TRBV15 to TRBJ2-1; TRBD2 aligns across 7 bases. Losses at the gene ends were 5 bases for V and 9 bases for J; bases not matched to a gene: 4. The CDR3 sequence is 12 residues long. Germline V gene lookup returns CDR1 LNHNV and CDR2 YYDKDF (reference sequence). The CDR3 nucleotides read TGTGCCACCAGCTTCACGGGGGGTGAGCAGTTCTTC. Encoded protein: CATSFTGGEQFF.

The genes are TRBV28 and TRBJ2-3; D is uncertain. There are 16 residues in the CDR3. Germline V CDR1 and CDR2: MDHEN, SYDVKM. Trimming left V 3 bases short and J 5 bases short, with 18 bases between. Here the CDR3 DNA reads TGTGCCAGCAGTTTGGATCTGGGTCAGTCGGGAGATACGCAGTATTTT. Translating gives CASSLDLGQSGDTQYF.

The chain is built from TRBV7-6 and TRBJ2-2, with unresolved D. Trimming cost V 3 bases and J 3 bases, with 11 bases left between them. CDR1 is SGHVS, CDR2 FNYEAQ, per germline. The CDR3 is 15 residues long. CDR3 in DNA: TGTGCCAGCAGCTTCCTGGTCGAAGACACCGGGGAGCTGTTTTTT. It translates to CASSFLVEDTGELFF.

This clonotype has a handful of counts. This chain uses TRBV5-1 with TRBJ2-3; D tentatively fits TRBD1 or TRBD2 (5 bases each). The germline V gene has CDR1 SGHRS and CDR2 YFSETQ. Between the trimmed V and J ends, which lost 1 base and 2 bases, there was a span of 8 bases. The CDR3 extends over 14 amino acids. CDR3 bases: TGCGCCAGCAGCTTGCGGGACCACACAGATACGCAGTATTTT. Its protein is CASSLRDHTDTQYF.

This sequence joins TRBV7-9 and TRBJ1-2; 9 positions agree with TRBD1. Per the germline V gene, CDR1 is SEHNR and CDR2 is FQNEAQ (reference sequence). The CDR3 contains 14 residues. V dropped 2 bases and J dropped 5; count of bases not matched to a gene: 3. DNA of the CDR3: TGTGCCAGCAGCTTAACGACAGGGGGTTATGGCTACACCTTC. This encodes CASSLTTGGYGYTF.

V is TRBV9 and J is TRBJ2-1; the match to TRBD2 covers 15 bases. Trimming took 4 bases from V and 13 from J; bases not matched to a gene: 6. The CDR3 spans 14 residues. CDR1 and CDR2 (germline): SGDLS, YYNGEE. The CDR3 DNA is TGTGCCAGCAGCCCAGGGACTAGCGGGGGGCCTCAGTTCTTC. Translation gives CASSPGTSGGPQFF.

This chain uses TRBV6-1 with TRBJ1-5, with 7 bases aligning to TRBD1. CDR1 is MNHNS, CDR2 SASEGT, per germline. This CDR3 region has 15 residues. V lost 8 bases, J lost 3 bases, and 10 bases stayed unmatched. The CDR3 protein is CASRPTRGLNQPQHF. CDR3 DNA sequence: TGTGCCAGCCGACCAACAAGGGGGCTCAATCAGCCCCAGCATTTT.

This clonotype was observed at least ten times. The chain uses TRBV28 and TRBJ2-2, with D possibly being TRBD2 (6 bases). The V gene's germline CDR1 is MDHEN and CDR2 SYDVKM. V lost 3 bases, J lost 4 bases, and 12 bases lay in between. The CDR3 has 15 amino acids. The CDR3 bases are TGTGCCAGCAGTTTCTGGCGGGGAACCACCGGGGAGCTGTTTTTT. This codes for CASSFWRGTTGELFF. Filled out from reference TRBV28 and TRBJ2-2, the complete variable domain reads DVKVTQSSRYLVKRTGEKVFLECVQDMDHENMFWYRQDPGLGLRLIYFSYDVKMKEKGDIPEGYSVSREKKERFSLILESASTNQTSMYLCASSFWRGTTGELFFGEGSRLTVL.

The genes are TRBV5-6 and TRBJ2-7; 7 bases align to TRBD1. After removal of 4 bases from V and 5 bases from J, the junction contained 9 bases not matched to a gene. The length of the CDR3 is 14 residues. Germline values: CDR1 SGHDT, CDR2 YYEEEE. Here the CDR3 reads CASSPLGQPDEQYF. Written as DNA, the CDR3 is TGTGCCAGCAGCCCTTTGGGACAGCCTGACGAGCAGTACTTC.

This clonotype was counted many times. The rearrangement links TRBV6-1 to TRBJ1-2; D is undetermined. The V end lost 6 bases, the J end lost 4 bases, and 18 bases lay between the germline ends. This CDR3 has 15 residues. Looked up from germline, CDR1 is MNHNS and CDR2 is SASEGT. The CDR3 loop is CASRPFADISYGYTF. The CDR3 region has the DNA TGTGCCAGCAGGCCGTTTGCCGATATCAGCTATGGCTACACCTTC.

Many counts were recorded for this clonotype. The limits of the CDR3 on the DNA are not certain, so only TCRdb's listed CDR3 is given. The chain has TRBV7-5 and TRBJ2-1; whether TRBD2, the table's D call, matches the DNA was not checked. TRBV7-5 is annotated as a pseudogene. 18 amino acids form the CDR3, both terminal residues included. This chain's CDR3 is CISVPEASLASGGNEQFF.

This clonotype was observed a few times. The gene calls are TRBV20-1 and TRBJ2-3, with D maybe TRBD1 (7 bases). This CDR3 contains 13 residues. V shed 6 bases and J shed 8 bases, with 18 bases lying between them. CDR1 is DFQATT, CDR2 SNEGSKA, per germline (reference sequence). The CDR3 DNA follows: TGCAGTGCGACACCTCCCCAGGGGGGTACGCAGTATTTT. This gives the protein CSATPPQGGTQYF.

The table lists this clonotype with a few counts. V usage is TRBV15 and J usage is TRBJ2-3, with a weak D call TRBD1 (5 bases). CDR1 LNHNV and CDR2 YYDKDF come from the germline V gene (reference sequence). The CDR3 covers 15 residues. V dropped 0 bases and J dropped 2 bases, with 9 bases sitting between them. The CDR3 region has the DNA TGTGCCACCAGCAGAGATTACAGGAACACAGATACGCAGTATTTT. Its protein is CATSRDYRNTDTQYF.